The clone carrying this TCR beta chain was detected ten times or more. The data are from a study of T-cell reconstitution after alpha-beta-depleted transplantation in children. Construction of the TCRbeta library involved unique molecular identifiers. TCRdb itself ran the PCR reads through MiXCR, one entry per CDR3 protein. The table records about 91,000 distinct CDR3 sequences, roughly 8% of them present only once. The ends were cut back, 0 bases at V and 6 bases at J, with 6 bases in the middle. Germline CDR1 SEHNR, CDR2 FQNEAQ (reference sequence). The CDR3 sequence is 12 residues long. Here the sequenced sample was PBMCs from the stem cell graft donor, taken from the stem cell graft. The TCR comes from a human donor who donated a stem cell graft to a child with congenital amegakaryocytic thrombocytopenia. J is TRBJ2-7 and V is TRBV7-9; no definite D call. The CDR3 here is CASSLADLEQYF. The DNA for the CDR3 is TGTGCCAGCAGCTTAGCGGACCTCGAGCAGTACTTC.